This entry is about one T cell receptor (beta chain). Germline V CDR1 and CDR2: LGHNA, YNFKEQ. The CDR3 sequence is 15 residues long. Trimming shortened V by 2 bases and J by 2 bases, and 11 bases separated the two germline ends. The data originate from a study of blood T cell repertoires in COVID-19. Study overall: Acute and convalescent COVID-19 samples came from the United States, Italy and Spain. Sources were T cells, B-cell-depleted T cells, or PBMCs; the material itself was cDNA or gDNA.

Original processing notes: Estimation of nucleated cell counts relied on the amplification of reference gene primers. Only in-frame clones appear in the TCRdb table, and some are missing; sequencing was by immunoSEQ multiplex PCR. V and J calls plus clone size are reproduced from that table; the DNA served to infer D and trimming. The sample consists of roughly 70,000 clones, roughly 80% of them appearing once. Input material: peripheral blood. V is TRBV4-2 and J is TRBJ2-3; a possible D gene is TRBD1 (6 bases). The sequence was obtained from a man in his sixties with acute or convalescent COVID-19. Here the CDR3 reads CASSQRGNPTDTQYF. The CDR3 nucleotides read TGTGCCAGCAGCCAAAGGGGGAATCCCACAGATACGCAGTATTTT.